There are a few counts of the clone carrying this T cell receptor (beta chain). What it binds is unknown. The gene symbols are mouse symbols. The CDR3 end lies 1 residue beyond the end of the read and is filled in from the germline J gene. These data are taken from a study of tissue T cells after allogeneic stem cell transplantation. Findings and caveats of the study: Alloreactivity or antigen specificity of tissue TCRs was not determined; some clones might be host cells. Anatomically similar tissues had similar TCR repertoires within each patient. Across patients, clones rarely overlapped, yet motif clusters were shared tissue-specifically.

Using immunoSEQ multiplex PCR, the repertoire was profiled, and TCRdb retains in-frame clones only, with some absent. The sample includes approximately 5,400 clones, under 65% seen only once; the top ten take 9%. V lost 5 bases and J 0 bases, leaving 9 bases between the germline ends. CDR3 length: 14 residues. Germline CDR1 is KGHPV and CDR2 is FQNQEV (reference sequence). The sample's time point: mouse harvest day 7 after allogeneic transplant. Tail vein injection delivered 10^7 T-cell-depleted bone marrow cells and 10^6 splenic CD5+ T cells. Tissues came from B6→BALB/c major-mismatch GVHD mice at day 7 or 14.

Sample: gut tissue. This clonotype originated in a female BALB/c mouse given C57BL/6 T cells with graft-versus-host disease after an allogeneic hematopoietic cell transplant. The V gene is TRBV26, the J gene TRBJ2-4; possibly TRBD2 for D (5 bases). The sequenced part of the CDR3 DNA is TGTGCCAGCAGTGCTCTGGGTAGTCAAAACACCTTGTAC. Protein: CASSALGSQNTLY. The whole CDR3 protein is CASSALGSQNTLYF.